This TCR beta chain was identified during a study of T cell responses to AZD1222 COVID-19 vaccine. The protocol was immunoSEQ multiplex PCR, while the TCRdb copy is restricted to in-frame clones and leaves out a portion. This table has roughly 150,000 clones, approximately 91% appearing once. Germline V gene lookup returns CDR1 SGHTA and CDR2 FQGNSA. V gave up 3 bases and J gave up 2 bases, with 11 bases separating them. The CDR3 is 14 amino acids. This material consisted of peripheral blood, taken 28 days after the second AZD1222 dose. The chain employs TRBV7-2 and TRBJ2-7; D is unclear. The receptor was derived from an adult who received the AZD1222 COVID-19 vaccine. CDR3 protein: CASSFMVQTYEQYF. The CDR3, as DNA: TGTGCCAGCAGCTTTATGGTCCAAACCTACGAGCAGTACTTC.